These 32 T cell receptor beta chains were all obtained from the same sample, sequenced in a study of T cell responses to AZD1222 COVID-19 vaccine. TCRdb keeps only in-frame clones here, not all; method: immunoSEQ multiplex PCR. This table has tens of thousands of clones, around 88% appearing once. The sample consisted of peripheral blood, taken 28 days after the second AZD1222 dose. These TCRs come from an adult who received the AZD1222 COVID-19 vaccine.

V gene TRBV27 combines with J gene TRBJ2-3; 16 bases map to TRBD2. The trim removed 6 bases at V and 5 bases at J, leaving 11 bases unmatched. This CDR3 has 18 residues. CDR1 and CDR2 from the germline V gene are MNHEY and SMNVEV (reference sequence). The CDR3 DNA follows: TGTGCCAGCAGGGGACTAGCGGGAGGGGGTGACCCGCGAGATACGCAGTATTTT. It specifies CASRGLAGGGDPRDTQYF.

The chain carries TRBV28 and TRBJ1-2; D may be TRBD1 (5 bases). The V gene lost 5 bases and the J gene lost 8 bases, with 12 bases spanning the gap. The V gene's germline CDR1 is MDHEN and CDR2 SYDVKM. The CDR3 sequence is 12 residues long. The chain's CDR3 is CASSPDKPGYTF. The CDR3 bases are TGTGCCAGCAGTCCGGACAAGCCGGGCTACACCTTC.

The chain couples TRBV7-2 to TRBJ1-4; 8 nucleotides match TRBD1. CDR1 and CDR2 (germline): SGHTA, FQGNSA. The CDR3 runs to 14 residues. The junction had 5 bases not matched to a gene; V was cut back by 4 bases and J by 7 bases. The CDR3 nucleotides are TGTGCCAGCAGCTCACAGGGGGTAACTGAAAAACTGTTTTTT. Translated: CASSSQGVTEKLFF.

This clone was counted once. The V gene is TRBV30, the J gene TRBJ1-2, with a weak D call TRBD1 (6 bases). The germline gives CDR1 GTSNPN, CDR2 SVGIG (reference sequence). The CDR3 runs 16 residues. V lost 2 bases, J lost 4 bases, and 20 bases lay in between. The CDR3 DNA is TGTGCCTGGAGTCCCGCGGGACATCCGCGCGCCTATGGCTACACCTTC. Translated: CAWSPAGHPRAYGYTF.

A single count supports this clone. This chain uses TRBV28 with TRBJ1-6; D is unresolved. Germline V CDR1 and CDR2: MDHEN, SYDVKM. Trimming took off 6 bases at V and 7 bases at J, with 13 bases between the two ends. CDR3 length: 14 residues. The CDR3 spells CASSEGSQNSPLHF. In DNA, the CDR3 is TGTGCCAGCAGCGAAGGCAGCCAGAATTCACCCCTCCACTTT. Full variable domain (rest looked up from reference TRBV28 and TRBJ1-6): DVKVTQSSRYLVKRTGEKVFLECVQDMDHENMFWYRQDPGLGLRLIYFSYDVKMKEKGDIPEGYSVSREKKERFSLILESASTNQTSMYLCASSEGSQNSPLHFGNGTRLTVT.

V and J are TRBV5-4 and TRBJ2-7; D gene unclear. With 4 bases removed from V and 3 bases from J, the gap between germline ends came to 11 bases. Germline assignment: CDR1 SGHNT and CDR2 YYREEE (reference sequence). The CDR3 extends over 13 amino acids. The CDR3 DNA reads as TGTGCCAGCAGCCTCGTAAACGGCTACGAGCAGTACTTC. Translating gives CASSLVNGYEQYF.

This rearrangement joins TRBV11-2 to TRBJ2-1, with D possibly matching TRBD2 (5 bases). The germline gives CDR1 SGHAT, CDR2 FQNNGV. Between the trimmed V and J ends, which lost 1 base and 12 bases, there was a span of 10 bases. The CDR3 runs to 12 residues. CDR3 coding DNA: TGTGCCAGCAGCTTAGGGACTTCTGGGCAGTTCTTC. Residues: CASSLGTSGQFF.

The chain couples TRBV9 to TRBJ2-5; 7 bases line up with TRBD1. CDR1 and CDR2 from the germline V gene are SGDLS and YYNGEE. V gave up 5 bases and J gave up 0 bases; unmatched junction bases: 10. The CDR3 is 16 residues long. In nucleotides, the CDR3 is TGTGCCAGCAGGGCCCCGGGACAGACGTACCAAGAGACCCAGTACTTC. Amino acid sequence: CASRAPGQTYQETQYF.

The rearrangement links TRBV6-4 to TRBJ2-1; 14 nucleotides line up with TRBD2. Germline V CDR1 and CDR2: MRHNA, SNTAGT. V shed 4 bases, J shed 8 bases, and the junction held 4 bases outside the gene matches. The CDR3 spans 15 residues. The CDR3, as DNA: TGTGCCAGCAGTGGTGGGACTAGCGGGAGTCATGAGCAGTTCTTC. Residues: CASSGGTSGSHEQFF.

J is TRBJ1-1 and V is TRBV5-1; TRBD1 matches at 9 bases. The trim removed 3 bases at V and 4 bases at J, leaving 7 bases unmatched. The CDR3 is 15 residues long. CDR1 and CDR2 (germline): SGHRS, YFSETQ. In nucleotides, the CDR3 is TGCGCCAGCAGCTATATAACGACAGGGGGCACTGAAGCTTTCTTT. This encodes CASSYITTGGTEAFF.

The CDR3 is CASSPPQGVMNTEAFF. The CDR3 nucleotides are TGTGCCAGCTCACCACCCCAGGGGGTTATGAACACTGAAGCTTTCTTT. V usage is TRBV18 and J usage is TRBJ1-1, with 7 bases fitting TRBD1. J was trimmed by 0 bases and V by 0 bases; bases with no gene match: 4. Germline values: CDR1 KGHSH, CDR2 LQKENI. The CDR3 spans 16 residues. Full variable domain (rest looked up from reference TRBV18 and TRBJ1-1): NAGVMQNPRHLVRRRGQEARLRCSPMKGHSHVYWYRQLPEEGLKFMVYLQKENIIDESGMPKERFSAEFPKEGPSILRIQQVVRGDSAAYFCASSPPQGVMNTEAFFGQGTRLTVV.

The chain joins TRBV5-1 to TRBJ2-1; D is perhaps TRBD1 (6 bases). V was cut by 0 bases and J by 5 bases, with 9 bases left in between. Germline V gives CDR1 SGHRS, CDR2 YFSETQ. The length of the CDR3 is 14 residues. CDR3 amino acids: CASSLARQDNEQFF. CDR3 nucleotides: TGCGCCAGCAGCTTGGCCAGACAGGACAATGAGCAGTTCTTC. Together with reference TRBV5-1 and TRBJ2-1, the CDR3 gives the full variable domain: KAGVTQTPRYLIKTRGQQVTLSCSPISGHRSVSWYQQTPGQGLQFLFEYFSETQRNKGNFPGRFSGRQFSNSRSEMNVSTLELGDSALYLCASSLARQDNEQFFGPGTRLTVL.

The chain combines TRBV19 with TRBJ2-7, with 11 bases aligning to TRBD2. Germline-derived CDR1 and CDR2 are LNHDA and SQIVND (reference sequence). There are 15 residues in the CDR3. J was trimmed by 4 bases and V by 3 bases; bases with no gene match: 5. CDR3 sequence: CASSISSSGRYEQYF. CDR3 coding DNA: TGTGCCAGTAGTATCTCATCTAGCGGGAGGTACGAGCAGTACTTC.

The rearrangement links TRBV5-1 to TRBJ2-5; TRBD1 aligns across 12 bases. Germline V lookup: CDR1 SGHRS, CDR2 YFSETQ. V gave up 0 bases and J gave up 5 bases; unmatched junction bases: 5. The CDR3 is made up of 16 amino acids. The CDR3, as DNA: TGCGCCAGCAGCTTGGCGGGGACAGGGGGCTGGGAGACCCAGTACTTC. Amino acids: CASSLAGTGGWETQYF.

This chain links TRBV5-6 with TRBJ1-6; the match to TRBD1 covers 8 bases. Germline CDR1 is SGHDT and CDR2 is YYEEEE. The V gene end was trimmed by 0 bases and the J gene end by 12 bases; junction bases not matched to a gene: 11. The CDR3 totals 16 residues. The CDR3 is CASSLGGDRGGRPLHF. In nucleotides, the CDR3 is TGTGCCAGCAGCTTGGGGGGAGACAGGGGCGGGCGACCCCTCCACTTT.

This chain links TRBV3-1 (or the pseudogene TRBV3-2) with TRBJ2-3; 12 bases agree with TRBD2. Per the germline V gene, CDR1 is LGHDT and CDR2 is YNNKEL (reference sequence). The CDR3 is made up of 18 amino acids. V lost 1 base, J lost 4 bases, and 9 bases stayed unmatched. Here the CDR3 reads CASSQAGTSGRVSDTQYF. The CDR3 DNA follows: TGTGCCAGCAGCCAAGCCGGGACTAGCGGGCGGGTCTCAGATACGCAGTATTTT.

The chain joins TRBV15 to TRBJ2-7; 9 bases are a match to TRBD1. Germline CDR1 and CDR2: LNHNV and YYDKDF (reference sequence). CDR3 length: 14 residues. V dropped 6 bases and J dropped 7; count of bases not matched to a gene: 10. The CDR3 reads CATSRTGELGEQYF. The DNA for the CDR3 is TGTGCCACCAGTCGGACAGGGGAGTTGGGAGAGCAGTACTTC.

This chain links TRBV9 with TRBJ2-7, with D maybe TRBD1 (6 bases). Between the trimmed V and J ends, which lost 6 bases and 6 bases, there was a span of 22 bases. Germline V gene data show CDR1 as SGDLS and CDR2 as YYNGEE. CDR3 size: 15 residues. CDR3 loop: CASTPGDARGGEQYF. Here the CDR3 DNA reads TGTGCCAGCACCCCAGGGGACGCCCGAGGAGGCGAGCAGTACTTC.

CDR3 sequence reads: CASSLVLAGNTGELFF. The CDR3 nucleotides read TGTGCCAGCAGCTTAGTGTTAGCGGGGAACACCGGGGAGCTGTTTTTT. V usage is TRBV7-2 and J usage is TRBJ2-2; 7 bases are shared with TRBD2. This CDR3 comprises 16 residues. Germline lookup yields CDR1 SGHTA and CDR2 FQGNSA. V shed 1 base, J shed 1 base, and the junction held 3 bases outside the gene matches.

The gene calls are TRBV12-3 or TRBV12-4 and TRBJ2-5; D unresolved. V dropped 6 bases and J dropped 7 bases, with 12 bases sitting between them. The CDR3 loop spans 12 amino acids. This CDR3 reads CASSHAVATQYF. The CDR3 DNA reads TGTGCCAGCAGCCACGCAGTTGCGACCCAGTACTTC.

The chain links TRBV5-6 to TRBJ1-5; a possible D gene is TRBD1 (6 bases). This CDR3 comprises 15 residues. The germline V gene has CDR1 SGHDT and CDR2 YYEEEE. Trimming removed 0 bases from V and 0 bases from J, with 7 bases in between. CDR3 protein: CASSLGTVSNQPQHF. The CDR3, as DNA: TGTGCCAGCAGCTTGGGGACAGTTAGCAATCAGCCCCAGCATTTT.

The chain uses TRBV25-1 and TRBJ2-5, with D maybe TRBD1 (6 bases). Per germline, CDR1 MGHDK and CDR2 SYGVNS. CDR3 length: 15 amino acids. Trimming took off 3 bases at V and 5 bases at J, with 16 bases between the two ends. CDR3 coding DNA: TGTGCCAGCAGTGACCCGACAGGACCCGGGGAGACCCAGTACTTC. Residues: CASSDPTGPGETQYF.

This chain joins TRBV27 and TRBJ2-2; unclear D gene. The ends were cut back, 5 bases at V and 4 bases at J, with 11 bases in the middle. Germline-derived CDR1 and CDR2 are MNHEY and SMNVEV (reference sequence). The CDR3 covers 14 residues. The CDR3 loop is CASSKGWGTGELFF. CDR3 coding DNA: TGTGCCAGCAGTAAAGGGTGGGGCACCGGGGAGCTGTTTTTT.

V is TRBV4-1 and J is TRBJ2-7; weak D call: TRBD1 (5 bases). Germline V gene data show CDR1 as MGHRA and CDR2 as YSYEKL. The CDR3 has 18 residues. V gave up 0 bases and J gave up 3 bases, with 21 bases separating them. The CDR3 protein is CASSQEIARPLGVYEQYF. The CDR3 coding sequence is TGCGCCAGCAGCCAAGAGATTGCCAGACCCTTAGGGGTCTACGAGCAGTACTTC.

The V and J genes are TRBV2 and TRBJ1-1; 7 bases match TRBD1. The J segment lost 1 base and the V segment lost 6 bases, leaving 11 bases of the junction unmatched. The CDR3 is 16 amino acids. Germline-derived CDR1 and CDR2 are SNHLY and FYNNEI. The CDR3 sequence: CASSYRPGQKNTEAFF. The CDR3 DNA reads TGTGCCAGCAGCTACCGGCCGGGACAGAAGAACACTGAAGCTTTCTTT.

The chain links TRBV9 to TRBJ1-2; possible D gene TRBD1, 6 bases. The V and J ends lost 3 bases and 3 bases respectively, with 9 bases between them. The CDR3 is 13 residues long. CDR1 is SGDLS, CDR2 YYNGEE, per germline. The CDR3 is CASSDRVDYGYTF. CDR3 sequence (DNA): TGTGCCAGCAGCGACAGGGTTGACTATGGCTACACCTTC.

The chain joins TRBV3-1 (or the pseudogene TRBV3-2) to TRBJ1-2; D is undetermined. Germline CDR1 LGHDT, CDR2 YNNKEL (reference sequence). Trimming removed 3 bases from V and 7 bases from J, with 9 bases in between. This CDR3 is built from 12 residues. CDR3 sequence reads: CASSQDPAGYTF. Written as DNA, the CDR3 is TGTGCCAGCAGCCAGGACCCGGCTGGCTACACCTTC.

V gene TRBV12-3 or TRBV12-4 combines with J gene TRBJ1-1; D ambiguous. There are 13 residues in the CDR3. V was cut by 3 bases and J by 1 base, with 6 bases left in between. As DNA, the CDR3 is TGTGCCAGCAGTTTTTACGGGAACACTGAAGCTTTCTTT. Its translation is CASSFYGNTEAFF.

The J gene is TRBJ1-5, the V gene TRBV9, with D uncertain. V lost 4 bases and J 4 bases, leaving 9 bases between the germline ends. The CDR3 covers 13 residues. Germline loops: CDR1 SGDLS, CDR2 YYNGEE. Written as DNA, the CDR3 is TGTGCCAGCAGCCCAGGCCCTAATCAGCCCCAGCATTTT. This codes for CASSPGPNQPQHF.

This chain uses TRBV12-2 with TRBJ1-1; the table's D call TRBD1 went unverified against the DNA. TRBV12-2 is assigned pseudogene status. There are 16 residues in the CDR3. The CDR3: CASRAQGASMNTEAFF. The CDR3 nucleotides are TGTGCAAGTCGCGCCCAGGGGGCGAGCATGAACACTGAAGCTTTCTTT.

This clone was seen a handful of times. The chain employs TRBV18 and TRBJ1-1, with D possibly matching TRBD1 (5 bases). V lost 2 bases and J 7 bases, leaving 11 bases between the germline ends. This CDR3 is built from 13 residues. Germline V gene data show CDR1 as KGHSH and CDR2 as LQKENI. The CDR3 is CASSPTPQGEAFF. The CDR3, as DNA: TGTGCCAGCTCACCAACCCCTCAGGGTGAAGCTTTCTTT.

The chain couples TRBV29-1 to TRBJ1-2; D gene ambiguous. Germline V gene lookup returns CDR1 SQVTM and CDR2 ANQGSEA. The CDR3 runs to 14 residues. V lost 6 bases and J lost 0, with 14 bases in between. In nucleotides, the CDR3 is TGCAGCGTCTCTAAGGCTCTAACTAACTATGGCTACACCTTC. It is translated as CSVSKALTNYGYTF.